One and the same sample provided the 17 T cell receptor beta chains below, sequenced in a study of OX40 agonist ivuxolimab in advanced cancers. Assay: immunoSEQ multiplex PCR; the TCRdb copy retains only in-frame clones and omits some. The sample contains some 48,000 clones, about 75% of which appear only once. The source material was CD4+ or CD8+ T cells sorted from blood, sampled in a trial of the OX40 agonist ivuxolimab. These receptors all stem from an adult with an advanced solid tumor such as melanoma, head and neck, liver or kidney cancer.

This chain joins TRBV9 and TRBJ2-7, with 9 bases that match TRBD2. CDR1 and CDR2 (germline): SGDLS, YYNGEE. CDR3 length: 15 residues. J was trimmed by 4 bases and V by 0 bases; bases with no gene match: 5. CDR3 in DNA: TGTGCCAGCAGCGTAGGGATAGCGGGAGATTACGAGCAGTACTTC. Translation gives CASSVGIAGDYEQYF.

The V and J genes are TRBV2 and TRBJ1-5, with 11 bases identical to TRBD1. This CDR3 comprises 15 residues. Germline V CDR1 and CDR2: SNHLY, FYNNEI. Trimming took 4 bases from V and 6 from J; bases not matched to a gene: 5. CDR3 residues: CASSAGTGGSQPQHF. Here the CDR3 DNA reads TGTGCCAGCAGTGCTGGGACAGGGGGTAGTCAGCCCCAGCATTTT.

The chain uses TRBV6-1 and TRBJ2-5, with a tentative D call TRBD2 (5 bases). The CDR3 length is 15 residues. V was trimmed by 0 bases and J by 4 bases, leaving 12 bases between them. The germline V gene has CDR1 MNHNS and CDR2 SASEGT. The CDR3 bases are TGTGCCAGCAGTGAAGCCGGGGTTCCTGGAGAGACCCAGTACTTC. Its protein is CASSEAGVPGETQYF.

The V call is TRBV11-2, the J call TRBJ1-2; D is ambiguous. CDR1 and CDR2 (germline): SGHAT, FQNNGV. The CDR3 has 13 residues. V was shortened by 6 bases and J by 3 bases, with 11 bases between the two germline ends. The CDR3 coding sequence is TGTGCCAGCAGTTTTTCAGGCCACTATGGCTACACCTTC. It encodes CASSFSGHYGYTF.

This clone was counted a single time. The chain joins TRBV25-1 to TRBJ2-1, with D perhaps TRBD2 (5 bases). Germline loops: CDR1 MGHDK, CDR2 SYGVNS. V lost 7 bases and J lost 3, with 10 bases in between. The CDR3 is 13 amino acids. This chain's CDR3 is CASIEGGYNEQFF. As DNA, the CDR3 is TGTGCCAGCATAGAGGGTGGCTACAATGAGCAGTTCTTC.

V is TRBV9 and J is TRBJ2-5; weak D call: TRBD2 (5 bases). Germline V gives CDR1 SGDLS, CDR2 YYNGEE. This CDR3 spans 14 amino acids. V was cut by 3 bases and J by 4 bases, with 13 bases left in between. CDR3 in amino acids: CASSASLSVETQYF. The CDR3 coding sequence is TGTGCCAGCAGCGCTAGCCTTTCAGTAGAGACCCAGTACTTC.

This chain connects TRBV6-5 to TRBJ1-2, with 9 bases that match TRBD1. Germline CDR1 reads MNHEY; CDR2 reads SVGAGI. The CDR3 is 14 amino acids. J was trimmed by 6 bases and V by 5 bases; bases with no gene match: 7. The CDR3 is CASSTLGTGNGYTF. The CDR3 DNA sequence: TGTGCCAGCAGTACCCTAGGGACAGGGAATGGCTACACCTTC.

There are a few counts of this clone. This chain links TRBV30 with TRBJ2-3; no clear D gene. The germline V gene encodes CDR1 GTSNPN and CDR2 SVGIG (reference sequence). Deletions cut 2 bases from V and 4 bases from J, with 10 bases between. The CDR3 contains 13 residues. The CDR3 region has the DNA TGTGCCTGGAGTATGGGGTTTGCAGATACGCAGTATTTT. Encoded protein: CAWSMGFADTQYF.

The chain has TRBV29-1 and TRBJ2-1; no firm D call. CDR3 length: 10 residues. The germline gives CDR1 SQVTM, CDR2 ANQGSEA. The germline V and J ends were trimmed by 4 bases and 15 bases, with 13 bases remaining between them. The CDR3 protein is CSVVVRRRFF. CDR3 DNA: TGCAGCGTTGTTGTCCGTCGGAGGTTCTTC.

Within the sample, this clone is medium-sized. The chain carries TRBV2 and TRBJ1-5; D may be TRBD1 (5 bases). Trimming took off 2 bases at V and 5 bases at J, with 13 bases between the two ends. Germline loops: CDR1 SNHLY, CDR2 FYNNEI. The CDR3 contains 15 residues. The CDR3 spells CASSEFQGPYQPQHF. In DNA form, the CDR3 reads TGTGCCAGCAGTGAATTCCAGGGACCTTATCAGCCCCAGCATTTT.

The chain carries TRBV7-8 and TRBJ2-5, with 12 nucleotides matching TRBD2. J gave up 4 bases and V 7 bases, and 13 bases lay outside the gene matches. The length of the CDR3 is 17 residues. Germline V gene data show CDR1 as SGHVS and CDR2 as FQNEAQ. CDR3 loop: CASIGEASGRGRETQYF. The CDR3 nucleotides are TGTGCCAGCATCGGGGAGGCTAGCGGGAGGGGGCGAGAGACCCAGTACTTC.

The rearrangement links TRBV18 to TRBJ2-2; possibly TRBD1 for D (5 bases). From germline, CDR1 is KGHSH and CDR2 LQKENI. The CDR3 is made up of 15 amino acids. The V and J ends lost 3 bases and 3 bases respectively, with 11 bases between them. In DNA form, the CDR3 reads TGTGCCAGCTCACCCGCAGGGCCCCACACCGGGGAGCTGTTTTTT. It translates to CASSPAGPHTGELFF.

The V gene is TRBV29-1, the J gene TRBJ2-1; 8 bases line up with TRBD2. The CDR3 runs 19 residues. The V segment lost 6 bases and the J segment 4 bases; nucleotides outside the gene matches: 23. CDR1 is SQVTM, CDR2 ANQGSEA, per germline. DNA of the CDR3: TGCAGCGTCCCTTTAACTAGAACGGGAGGGCCTAGTTTATACAATGAGCAGTTCTTC. Translated, it gives CSVPLTRTGGPSLYNEQFF.

This clone was seen a few times. The gene calls are TRBV5-1 and TRBJ2-2, with D possibly being TRBD1 (6 bases). This CDR3 contains 15 residues. Looked up from germline, CDR1 is SGHRS and CDR2 is YFSETQ. V was pared by 1 base and J by 1 base, with 8 bases between. CDR3 in amino acids: CASSLLTGNTGELFF. Written as DNA, the CDR3 is TGCGCCAGCAGCTTGTTGACAGGGAACACCGGGGAGCTGTTTTTT.

V and J are TRBV4-3 and TRBJ2-3, with 9 bases fitting TRBD2. The V gene end was trimmed by 1 base and the J gene end by 4 bases; junction bases not matched to a gene: 3. Germline assignment: CDR1 LGHNA and CDR2 YSLEER. The CDR3 consists of 15 residues. This chain's CDR3 is CASSQAIAGADTQYF. CDR3 sequence (DNA): TGCGCCAGCAGCCAAGCAATAGCGGGAGCAGATACGCAGTATTTT.

The rearrangement links TRBV10-3 to TRBJ1-4; a weak D match, TRBD1 (6 bases). The CDR3 is 14 residues long. CDR1 and CDR2 (germline): ENHRY, SYGVKD. Deletions cut 3 bases from V and 4 bases from J, with 9 bases between. The DNA for the CDR3 is TGTGCCATCAGTGACGGCAGGGGTAATGAAAAACTGTTTTTT. Amino acid sequence: CAISDGRGNEKLFF.

V gene TRBV7-8 combines with J gene TRBJ1-3; D is perhaps TRBD1 (5 bases). This CDR3 contains 13 residues. CDR1 SGHVS and CDR2 FQNEAQ come from the germline V gene. V shed 5 bases and J shed 4 bases, with 9 bases lying between them. CDR3 amino acids: CASSAGRGNTIYF. The DNA for the CDR3 is TGTGCCAGCAGCGCAGGGCGGGGAAACACCATATATTTT.